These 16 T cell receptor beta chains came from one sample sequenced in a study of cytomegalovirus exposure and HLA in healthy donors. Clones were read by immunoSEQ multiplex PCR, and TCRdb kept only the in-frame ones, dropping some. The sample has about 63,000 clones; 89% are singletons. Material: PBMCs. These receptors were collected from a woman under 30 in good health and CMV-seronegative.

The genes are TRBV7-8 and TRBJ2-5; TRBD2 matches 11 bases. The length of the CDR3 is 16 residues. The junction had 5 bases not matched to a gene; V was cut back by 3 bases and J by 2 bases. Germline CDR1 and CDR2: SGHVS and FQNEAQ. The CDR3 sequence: CASSFSSGGPQETQYF. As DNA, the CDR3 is TGTGCCAGCAGCTTCTCTAGCGGGGGGCCGCAAGAGACCCAGTACTTC.

The CDR3 spells CASSPRTGGTGELFF. CDR3 nucleotide sequence: TGTGCCAGCTCACCGAGGACAGGGGGCACCGGGGAGCTGTTTTTT. This chain links TRBV18 with TRBJ2-2; 10 nucleotides agree with TRBD1. Germline lookup yields CDR1 KGHSH and CDR2 LQKENI. V was pared by 3 bases and J by 4 bases, with 2 bases of the junction left unmatched. This CDR3 has 15 residues.

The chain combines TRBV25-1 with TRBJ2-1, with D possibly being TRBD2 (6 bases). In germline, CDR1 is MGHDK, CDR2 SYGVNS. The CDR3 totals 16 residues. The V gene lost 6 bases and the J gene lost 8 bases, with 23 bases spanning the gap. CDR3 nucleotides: TGTGCCAGCAGCCACATTGATGGGGGGTTTCAACATGAGCAGTTCTTC. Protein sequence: CASSHIDGGFQHEQFF.

CDR3 in DNA: TGTGCCAGCAGTTTAGACAGGGACGAGCAGTACTTC. Amino acid sequence: CASSLDRDEQYF. The chain is built from TRBV28 and TRBJ2-7; 7 bases align to TRBD1. CDR1 MDHEN and CDR2 SYDVKM come from the germline V gene. CDR3 size: 12 residues. Losses at the gene ends were 2 bases for V and 5 bases for J; bases not matched to a gene: 0.

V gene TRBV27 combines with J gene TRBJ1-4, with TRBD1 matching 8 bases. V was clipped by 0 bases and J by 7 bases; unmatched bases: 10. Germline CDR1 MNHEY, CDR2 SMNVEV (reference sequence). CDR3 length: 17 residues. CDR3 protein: CASSLSAGGAWGEKLFF. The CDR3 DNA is TGTGCCAGCAGTTTATCGGCAGGGGGCGCGTGGGGTGAAAAACTGTTTTTT.

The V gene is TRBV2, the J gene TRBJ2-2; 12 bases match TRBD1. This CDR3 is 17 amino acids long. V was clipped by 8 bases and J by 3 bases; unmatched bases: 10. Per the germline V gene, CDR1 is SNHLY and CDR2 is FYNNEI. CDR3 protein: CASLITRDRGHTGELFF. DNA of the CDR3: TGTGCCAGCCTTATCACACGGGACAGGGGGCACACCGGGGAGCTGTTTTTT.

CDR3 DNA: TGTGCCAGCAGTCAAACAGGGGACTATGGCTACACCTTC. It encodes CASSQTGDYGYTF. The chain is built from TRBV6-6 and TRBJ1-2; 7 positions agree with TRBD1. Germline V gives CDR1 MNHNY, CDR2 SVGAGI (reference sequence). Trimming took 5 bases from V and 3 from J; bases not matched to a gene: 3. CDR3 length: 13 residues.

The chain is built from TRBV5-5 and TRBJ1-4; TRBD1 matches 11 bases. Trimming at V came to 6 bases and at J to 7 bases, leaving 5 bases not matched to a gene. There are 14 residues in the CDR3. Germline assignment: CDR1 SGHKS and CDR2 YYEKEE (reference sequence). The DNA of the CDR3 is TGTGCCAGCACGGGGACAGGGGGAAGTGAAAAACTGTTTTTT. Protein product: CASTGTGGSEKLFF.

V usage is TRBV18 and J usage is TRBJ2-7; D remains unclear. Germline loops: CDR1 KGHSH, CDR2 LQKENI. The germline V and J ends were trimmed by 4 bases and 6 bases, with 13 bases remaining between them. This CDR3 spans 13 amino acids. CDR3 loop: CASSLAVDGEQYF. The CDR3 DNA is TGTGCCAGCTCACTCGCGGTAGATGGCGAGCAGTACTTC.

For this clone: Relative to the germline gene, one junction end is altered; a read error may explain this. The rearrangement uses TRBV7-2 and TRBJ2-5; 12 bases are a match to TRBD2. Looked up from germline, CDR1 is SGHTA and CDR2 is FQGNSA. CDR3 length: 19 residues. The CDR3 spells CASSLATSGRRVSQETQYF. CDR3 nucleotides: TGTGCCAGCAGCCTAGCTACTAGCGGGAGGAGGGTTTCGCAAGAGACCCAGTACTTC.

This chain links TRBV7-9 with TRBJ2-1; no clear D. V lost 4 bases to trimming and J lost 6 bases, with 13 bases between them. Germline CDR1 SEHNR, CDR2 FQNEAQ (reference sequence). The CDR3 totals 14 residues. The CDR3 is CASSYDGFFNEQFF. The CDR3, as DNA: TGTGCCAGCAGCTACGACGGGTTCTTCAATGAGCAGTTCTTC.

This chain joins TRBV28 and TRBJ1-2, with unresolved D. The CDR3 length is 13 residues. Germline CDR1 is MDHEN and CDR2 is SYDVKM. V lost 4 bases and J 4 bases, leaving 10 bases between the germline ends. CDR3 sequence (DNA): TGTGCCAGCAGTTCCCCCTCTCTCTATGGCTACACCTTC. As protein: CASSSPSLYGYTF.

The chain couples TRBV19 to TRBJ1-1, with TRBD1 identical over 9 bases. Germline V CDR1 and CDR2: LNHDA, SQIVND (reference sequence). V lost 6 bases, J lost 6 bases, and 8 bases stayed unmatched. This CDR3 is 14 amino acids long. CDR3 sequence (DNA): TGTGCCAGTAGCCGTGACTGGACAGGGGCTGAAGCTTTCTTT. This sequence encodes CASSRDWTGAEAFF.

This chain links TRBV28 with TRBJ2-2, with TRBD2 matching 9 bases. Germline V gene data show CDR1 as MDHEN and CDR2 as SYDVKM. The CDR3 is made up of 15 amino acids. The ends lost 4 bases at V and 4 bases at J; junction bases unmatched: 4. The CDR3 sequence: CASSSKREVTGELFF. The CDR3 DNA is TGTGCCAGCAGTTCAAAGCGGGAGGTCACCGGGGAGCTGTTTTTT.

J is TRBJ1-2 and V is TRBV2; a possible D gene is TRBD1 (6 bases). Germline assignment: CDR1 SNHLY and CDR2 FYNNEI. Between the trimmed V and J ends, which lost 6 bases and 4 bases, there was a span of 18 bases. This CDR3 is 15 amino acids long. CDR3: CASRELGQLLYGYTF. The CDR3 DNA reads TGTGCCAGCAGGGAACTCGGACAGCTCCTCTATGGCTACACCTTC.

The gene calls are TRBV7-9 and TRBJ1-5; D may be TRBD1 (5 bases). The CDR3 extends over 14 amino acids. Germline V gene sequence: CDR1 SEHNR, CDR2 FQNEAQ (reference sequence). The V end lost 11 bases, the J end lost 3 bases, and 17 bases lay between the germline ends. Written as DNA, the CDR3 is TGTGCCGCAGAACCGGGGGTAATCAATCAGCCCCAGCATTTT. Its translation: CAAEPGVINQPQHF.